This T cell receptor (beta chain) was captured in a study of blood T cell repertoires in COVID-19. Study overall: From the United States, Italy and Spain came samples of acute and convalescent COVID-19.

The repertoire was sequenced with immunoSEQ multiplex PCR; TCRdb's copy has only in-frame clones and lacks some. This repertoire shows roughly 240,000 clones, 83% found once; its top ten account for 3.6%. Trimming at V came to 3 bases and at J to 4 bases, leaving 10 bases not matched to a gene. This CDR3 spans 17 amino acids. Germline V gene data show CDR1 as SGHNT and CDR2 as YYREEE (reference sequence). V usage is TRBV5-4 and J usage is TRBJ1-6; 7 nucleotides align to TRBD1. The TCR originated in a middle-aged woman who had been exposed to COVID-19. The material sequenced was PBMCs or T cells enriched from blood (not recorded which). CDR3 region: CASSSWMGTDYNSPLHF. In nucleotides, the CDR3 is TGTGCCAGCAGCTCGTGGATGGGGACAGATTATAATTCACCCCTCCACTTT.